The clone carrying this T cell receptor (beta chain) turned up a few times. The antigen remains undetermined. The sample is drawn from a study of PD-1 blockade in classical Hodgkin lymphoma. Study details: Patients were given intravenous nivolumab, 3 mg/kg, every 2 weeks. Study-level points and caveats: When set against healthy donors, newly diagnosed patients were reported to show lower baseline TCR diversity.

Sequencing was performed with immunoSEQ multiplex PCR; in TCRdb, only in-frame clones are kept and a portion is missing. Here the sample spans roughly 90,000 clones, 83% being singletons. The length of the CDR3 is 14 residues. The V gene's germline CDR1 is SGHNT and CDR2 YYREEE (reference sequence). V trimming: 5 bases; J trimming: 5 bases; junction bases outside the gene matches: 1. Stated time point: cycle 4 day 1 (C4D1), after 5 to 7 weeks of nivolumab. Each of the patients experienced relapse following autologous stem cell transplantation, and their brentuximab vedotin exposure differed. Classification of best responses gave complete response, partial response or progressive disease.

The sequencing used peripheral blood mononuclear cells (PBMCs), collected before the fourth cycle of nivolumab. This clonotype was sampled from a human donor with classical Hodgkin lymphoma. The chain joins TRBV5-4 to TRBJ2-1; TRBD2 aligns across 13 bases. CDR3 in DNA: TGTGCCAGCAGACTAGCGGGAGGGAACAATGAGCAGTTCTTC. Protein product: CASRLAGGNNEQFF.